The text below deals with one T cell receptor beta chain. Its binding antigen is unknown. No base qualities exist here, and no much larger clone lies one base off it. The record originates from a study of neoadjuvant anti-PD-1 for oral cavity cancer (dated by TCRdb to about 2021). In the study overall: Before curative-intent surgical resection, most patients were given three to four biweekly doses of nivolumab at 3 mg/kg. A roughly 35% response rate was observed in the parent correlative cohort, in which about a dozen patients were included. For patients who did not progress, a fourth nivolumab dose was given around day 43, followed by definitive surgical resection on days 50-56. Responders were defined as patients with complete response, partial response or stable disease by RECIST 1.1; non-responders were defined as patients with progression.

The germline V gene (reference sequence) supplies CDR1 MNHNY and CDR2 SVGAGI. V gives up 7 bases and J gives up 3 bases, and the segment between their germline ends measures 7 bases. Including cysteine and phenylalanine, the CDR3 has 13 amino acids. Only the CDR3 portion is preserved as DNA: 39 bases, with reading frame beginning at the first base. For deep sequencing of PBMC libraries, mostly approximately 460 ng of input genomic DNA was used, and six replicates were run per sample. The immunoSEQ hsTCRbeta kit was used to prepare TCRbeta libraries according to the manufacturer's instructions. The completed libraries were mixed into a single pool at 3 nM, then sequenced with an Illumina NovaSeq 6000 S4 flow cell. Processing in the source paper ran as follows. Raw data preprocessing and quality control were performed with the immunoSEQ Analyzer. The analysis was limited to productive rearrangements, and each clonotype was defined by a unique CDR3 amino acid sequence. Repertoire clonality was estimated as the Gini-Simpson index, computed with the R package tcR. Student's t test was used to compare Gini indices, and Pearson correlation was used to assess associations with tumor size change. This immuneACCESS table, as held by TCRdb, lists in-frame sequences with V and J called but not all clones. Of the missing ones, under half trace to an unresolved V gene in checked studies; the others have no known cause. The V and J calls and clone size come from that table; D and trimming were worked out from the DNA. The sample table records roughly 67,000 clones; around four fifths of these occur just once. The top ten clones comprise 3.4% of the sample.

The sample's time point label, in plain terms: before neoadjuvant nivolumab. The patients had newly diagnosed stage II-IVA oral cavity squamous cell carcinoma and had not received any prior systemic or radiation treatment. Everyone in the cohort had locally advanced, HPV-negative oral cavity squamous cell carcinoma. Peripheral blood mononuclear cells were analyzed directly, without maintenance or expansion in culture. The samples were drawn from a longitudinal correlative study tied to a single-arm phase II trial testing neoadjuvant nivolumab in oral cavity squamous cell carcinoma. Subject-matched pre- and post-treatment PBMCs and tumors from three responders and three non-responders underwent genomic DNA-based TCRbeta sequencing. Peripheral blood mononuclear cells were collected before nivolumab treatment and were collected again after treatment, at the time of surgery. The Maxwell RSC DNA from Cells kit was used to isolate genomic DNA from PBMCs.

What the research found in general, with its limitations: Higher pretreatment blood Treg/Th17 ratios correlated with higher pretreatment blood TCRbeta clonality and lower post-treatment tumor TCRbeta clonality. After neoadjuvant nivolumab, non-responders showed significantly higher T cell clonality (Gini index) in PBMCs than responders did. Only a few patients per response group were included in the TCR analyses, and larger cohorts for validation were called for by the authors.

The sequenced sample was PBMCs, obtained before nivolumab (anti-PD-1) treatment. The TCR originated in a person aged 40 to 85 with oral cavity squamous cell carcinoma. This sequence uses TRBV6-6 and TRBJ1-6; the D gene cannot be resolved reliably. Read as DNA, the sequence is TGTGCCAGCACCCAATACTATAATTCACCCCTCCACTTT. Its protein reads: CASTQYYNSPLHF.